Below, 7 T cell receptor beta chains from the same sample are listed, as sequenced in a study of CD8 T cells in ankylosing spondylitis (dated by TCRdb to about 2017). The library was produced with 5' RACE. This sample was sequenced with an Illumina HiSeq 2500. TCRdb reprocessing: public reads trimmed at Q25 with fastp, clones called with MiXCR, in-frame beta chains kept. Under each unique CDR3 protein, matching rows form one entry showing the most common genes and DNA. Here the sample has fewer than 500,000 distinct CDR3 sequences; roughly a quarter occur a single time. The ten most abundant clones make up 0.89% of the sample. Overall study outcomes, separate from this receptor: A TCR beta motif made up of eight or nine highly homologous amino acid variants appeared to be characteristic of blood from ankylosing spondylitis patients.

For these TCRs, the target antigens are not known. The sequenced sample was blood, either unsorted or a sorted T cell fraction (not recorded which). These receptors originate from a male donor with ankylosing spondylitis.

This clonotype has more than one count but fewer than ten. The rearrangement joins TRBV5-1 to TRBJ1-2; 8 bases match TRBD1. This CDR3 spans 15 amino acids. CDR1 SGHRS and CDR2 YFSETQ come from the germline V gene. J was trimmed by 2 bases and V by 0 bases; bases with no gene match: 3. CDR3 in DNA: TGCGCCAGCAGCTTGGCGGGACAGGAGAACTATGGCTACACCTTC. This sequence encodes CASSLAGQENYGYTF.

This clonotype has just a few counts. The chain combines TRBV27 with TRBJ1-1; D is undetermined. Trimming cost V 6 bases and J 1 base, with 12 bases left between them. CDR3 size: 14 residues. Germline V gene lookup returns CDR1 MNHEY and CDR2 SMNVEV (reference sequence). CDR3 in amino acids: CASRRIPGNTEAFF. CDR3 nucleotide sequence: TGTGCCAGCAGAAGGATTCCGGGGAACACTGAAGCTTTCTTT.

This clonotype has just a few counts. The genes are TRBV7-8 and TRBJ2-1, with 8 nucleotides matching TRBD2. This CDR3 is 16 amino acids long. CDR1 is SGHVS, CDR2 FQNEAQ, per germline. With V trimmed by 5 bases and J by 5 bases, 11 bases remained unmatched. The DNA for the CDR3 is TGTGCCAGCAGCCGAAGAGCGGGAGAGATCCACAATGAGCAGTTCTTC. As protein: CASSRRAGEIHNEQFF.

V usage is TRBV7-2 and J usage is TRBJ2-1, with TRBD2 as a possible D gene (6 bases). The V end lost 6 bases, the J end lost 6 bases, and 18 bases lay between the germline ends. CDR3 length: 15 residues. Looked up from germline, CDR1 is SGHTA and CDR2 is FQGNSA. This CDR3 reads CASRGGGGPRNEQFF. DNA for the CDR3: TGTGCCAGCAGGGGGGGAGGCGGACCTCGCAATGAGCAGTTCTTC.

This chain connects TRBV5-1 to TRBJ2-7; D is possibly TRBD2 (6 bases). With 4 bases removed from V and 6 bases from J, the gap between germline ends came to 17 bases. Germline V gives CDR1 SGHRS, CDR2 YFSETQ. This CDR3 has 14 residues. Written as DNA, the CDR3 is TGCGCCAGCAGCCCGTACGGGGGTACAGGCGAGCAGTACGTC. It translates to CASSPYGGTGEQYV.

The chain has TRBV5-1 and TRBJ2-3, with 11 bases identical to TRBD2. Germline V gives CDR1 SGHRS, CDR2 YFSETQ. Trimming removed 4 bases from V and 4 bases from J; junction bases left unmatched: 11. The CDR3 has 17 amino acids. CDR3 DNA sequence: TGCGCCAGCAGCCCTCGGACTAGCGGGTCACCTTCAGATACGCAGTATTTT. It codes for CASSPRTSGSPSDTQYF.

A few counts support this clonotype. The V call is TRBV12-3 or TRBV12-4, the J call TRBJ2-4; D uncertain. The CDR3 covers 15 residues. Trimming removed 4 bases at V and 4 bases at J, with 14 bases between. CDR3 DNA: TGTGCCAGCAGTTGGTCAGCGCAGCAGAAAAACATTCAGTACTTC. It yields the protein CASSWSAQQKNIQYF.